Listed below are T cell receptor beta chains from one sample, sequenced in a study of CD8 T cells in ankylosing spondylitis. TCRdb passed the 5' RACE reads through MiXCR, listing each CDR3 protein once. The table lists around 250,000 distinct CDR3 sequences, around a tenth of them singletons. Sequencing was performed on blood, either unsorted or a sorted T cell fraction (not recorded which). The receptor set was obtained from a male donor with ankylosing spondylitis or in good health (not recorded which). The CDR3 runs from the conserved cysteine through the conserved F or W. A D gene is named only where the DNA matches it firmly. Size is stated for part of the rows, as once, few or many counts, or as a class when the clone is expanded.

TRBV12-3/TRBV12-4	TRBJ2-5	.	.	CASSPLEETQYF	TGTGCCAGCAGCCCCCTAGAGGAGACCCAGTACTTC
TRBV28	TRBJ2-7	many	TRBD2	CASRRTSGRVYEQYF	TGTGCCAGCAGAAGGACTAGCGGGAGGGTCTACGAGCAGTACTTC
TRBV12-3/TRBV12-4	TRBJ2-5	few	TRBD1	CASSFVGGEETQYF	TGTGCCAGCAGTTTCGTAGGGGGCGAGGAGACCCAGTACTTC
TRBV6-1	TRBJ2-7	many	.	CASTFPGTYEQYF	TGTGCCAGCACCTTCCCAGGCACCTACGAGCAGTACTTC
TRBV12-5	TRBJ1-2	.	TRBD1	CASGLVGGTGGYGYTF	TGTGCTAGTGGTTTGGTAGGAGGGACAGGAGGGTATGGCTACACCTTC
TRBV7-9	TRBJ2-7	few	.	CASSRGNYEQYF	TGTGCCAGCAGCCGAGGGAACTACGAGCAGTACTTC
TRBV20-1	TRBJ2-5	many	.	CSADPGRRGPGTQYF	TGCAGTGCTGACCCCGGTCGGCGGGGCCCAGGGACCCAGTACTTC
TRBV29-1	TRBJ2-1	.	TRBD2	CSVEKGLAAYNEQFF	TGCAGCGTTGAAAAGGGACTAGCGGCGTACAATGAGCAGTTCTTC
TRBV20-1	TRBJ1-4	many	.	CSARDREHNEKLFF	TGCAGTGCTAGAGACCGGGAACATAATGAAAAACTGTTTTTT
TRBV3-1	TRBJ2-7	many	.	CASSQIPSMTGVNSEQYF	TGTGCCAGCAGCCAAATCCCTTCTATGACGGGAGTTAACTCCGAGCAGTACTTC
TRBV5-1	TRBJ1-5	many	.	CASSLAGDQPQHF	TGTGCCAGCAGCTTGGCGGGGGATCAGCCCCAGCATTTT
TRBV7-8	TRBJ1-2	many	.	CASSFGLVGSQGYGYTF	TGTGCCAGCAGCTTTGGGCTGGTCGGGTCGCAGGGCTATGGCTACACCTTC
TRBV5-1	TRBJ2-5	few	.	CASSLVTAHTKETQYF	TGCGCCAGCAGCTTGGTGACCGCACATACTAAAGAGACCCAGTACTTC
TRBV9	TRBJ2-5	many	.	CASSVPGAEETQYF	TGTGCCAGCAGCGTTCCCGGAGCGGAGGAGACCCAGTACTTC
TRBV2	TRBJ1-6	.	TRBD1	CASSVNRGQESPLHF	TGTGCCAGCAGTGTGAACAGGGGGCAGGAGTCACCCCTCCACTTT
TRBV7-6	TRBJ2-5	few	.	CASSLVSSQETQYF	TGTGCCAGCAGCTTAGTGAGCAGTCAAGAGACCCAGTACTTC
TRBV7-2	TRBJ1-2	.	.	CASSLDGTTGYTF	TGTGCCAGCAGCCTGGACGGGACAACTGGCTACACCTTC
TRBV6-4	TRBJ1-1	many	.	CASSDGENTEAFF	TGTGCCAGCAGTGACGGCGAAAACACTGAAGCTTTCTTT
TRBV3-1	TRBJ2-7	many	.	CASSHLGRRSEQYF	TGTGCCAGCAGCCACCTCGGTCGTAGAAGCGAGCAGTACTTC
TRBV20-1	TRBJ1-1	many	TRBD1	CSARQGATEAFF	TGCAGTGCTAGACAGGGGGCGACTGAAGCTTTCTTT
TRBV20-1	TRBJ1-5	many	TRBD1	CSATSGGVSNQPQHF	TGCAGTGCTACTTCAGGGGGGGTCAGCAATCAGCCCCAGCATTTT
TRBV5-1	TRBJ2-3	.	TRBD2	CASSAGLAGGPADTQYF	TGCGCCAGCAGCGCCGGACTAGCGGGAGGGCCCGCAGATACGCAGTATTTT
TRBV29-1	TRBJ2-1	many	TRBD2	CSVDPGGSGYNEQFF	TGCAGCGTTGATCCTGGCGGGAGTGGTTACAATGAGCAGTTCTTC
TRBV10-2	TRBJ2-7	many	TRBD2	CASSMRGSGSADEQYF	TGCGCCAGCAGTATGAGGGGTAGCGGGAGCGCTGACGAGCAGTACTTC
TRBV7-3	TRBJ2-3	.	.	CASSPTGSLLDTQYF	TGTGCCAGCAGCCCGACCGGCTCCCTTCTGGATACGCAGTATTTT
TRBV20-1	TRBJ1-1	many	.	CSATDLDGQKAFF	TGCAGTGCTACCGACTTGGACGGTCAAAAAGCTTTCTTT
TRBV4-1	TRBJ2-7	few	.	CASSQRRGEQYF	TGCGCCAGCAGCCAACGCCGAGGGGAGCAGTACTTC
TRBV20-1	TRBJ1-1	many	.	CSADTTEAFF	TGCAGTGCTGATACTACTGAAGCTTTCTTT
TRBV29-1	TRBJ2-3	many	.	CSVEAGNTDTQYF	TGCAGCGTTGAAGCGGGAAACACAGATACGCAGTATTTT
TRBV9	TRBJ2-1	many	.	CASSSRDFSSYNEQFF	TGTGCCAGCAGCTCCCGGGATTTCAGCTCCTACAATGAGCAGTTCTTC
TRBV20-1	TRBJ2-3	.	.	CSARDRRDSTDTQYF	TGCAGTGCTAGAGATCGGCGAGACAGCACAGATACGCAGTATTTT
TRBV10-3	TRBJ2-7	few	.	CAIRGVSYEQYF	TGTGCCATCAGGGGGGTATCCTACGAGCAGTACTTC
TRBV11-2	TRBJ2-7	few	.	CASSTLSGYEQYF	TGTGCCAGCAGCACCCTGTCGGGATACGAGCAGTACTTC
TRBV29-1	TRBJ2-7	many	.	CSVRGGKDSYEQYF	TGCAGCGTTCGTGGCGGGAAGGACTCCTACGAGCAGTACTTC
TRBV6-5	TRBJ1-5	.	.	CASSYGGRNPPQHF	TGTGCCAGCAGTTACGGGGGTAGGAATCCGCCCCAGCATTTT
TRBV7-8	TRBJ1-2	many	TRBD1	CASSVTGTGGAYGYTF	TGTGCCAGCAGCGTGACCGGGACAGGGGGCGCCTATGGCTACACCTTC
TRBV20-1	TRBJ1-2	many	.	CSPKGDYGYTF	TGCAGTCCCAAAGGGGATTATGGCTACACCTTC
TRBV10-2	TRBJ2-1	many	.	CASSVTSSYNEQFF	TGCGCCAGCAGTGTAACTAGCTCCTACAATGAGCAGTTCTTC
TRBV6-4	TRBJ2-2	many	.	CASSGTSTGELFF	TGTGCCAGCAGCGGGACATCCACCGGGGAGCTGTTTTTT
TRBV5-1	TRBJ2-3	many	.	CASSFERARTDTQYF	TGCGCCAGCAGCTTCGAGAGGGCCCGCACAGATACGCAGTATTTT
TRBV28	TRBJ1-5	.	TRBD1	CATAPPGQGFHQPQHF	TGTGCCACCGCCCCGCCCGGACAGGGGTTTCATCAGCCCCAGCATTTT
TRBV12-3/TRBV12-4	TRBJ2-5	few	.	CASSENWETQYF	TGTGCCAGCAGTGAAAATTGGGAGACCCAGTACTTC
TRBV5-1	TRBJ2-1	many	.	CASILGVGASNEQFF	TGCGCCAGCATCCTTGGGGTGGGGGCAAGCAATGAGCAGTTCTTC
TRBV5-5	TRBJ2-4	.	.	CASSLGLAKNIQYF	TGTGCCAGCAGCTTGGGGCTAGCCAAAAACATTCAGTACTTC
TRBV7-8	TRBJ2-7	many	.	CASSLASSSEQYF	TGTGCCAGCAGCTTAGCGTCTAGCAGCGAGCAGTACTTC
TRBV12-3/TRBV12-4	TRBJ2-5	many	.	CASSLNGGETQYF	TGTGCCAGCAGTTTGAACGGCGGGGAGACCCAGTACTTC
TRBV6-1	TRBJ1-1	.	TRBD1	CASSVGQANTEAFF	TGTGCCAGCAGTGTGGGACAGGCCAACACTGAAGCTTTCTTT
TRBV5-1	TRBJ2-7	many	.	CASSLGDGLGEQYF	TGCGCCAGCAGCTTGGGGGACGGTCTGGGGGAGCAGTACTTC
TRBV2	TRBJ2-3	.	TRBD2	CASSEAAGGGTDTQYF	TGTGCCAGCAGTGAAGCGGCGGGAGGGGGTACAGATACGCAGTATTTT
TRBV29-1	TRBJ2-3	many	.	CSVTGMLEDTQYF	TGCAGCGTTACAGGGATGTTAGAAGATACGCAGTATTTT